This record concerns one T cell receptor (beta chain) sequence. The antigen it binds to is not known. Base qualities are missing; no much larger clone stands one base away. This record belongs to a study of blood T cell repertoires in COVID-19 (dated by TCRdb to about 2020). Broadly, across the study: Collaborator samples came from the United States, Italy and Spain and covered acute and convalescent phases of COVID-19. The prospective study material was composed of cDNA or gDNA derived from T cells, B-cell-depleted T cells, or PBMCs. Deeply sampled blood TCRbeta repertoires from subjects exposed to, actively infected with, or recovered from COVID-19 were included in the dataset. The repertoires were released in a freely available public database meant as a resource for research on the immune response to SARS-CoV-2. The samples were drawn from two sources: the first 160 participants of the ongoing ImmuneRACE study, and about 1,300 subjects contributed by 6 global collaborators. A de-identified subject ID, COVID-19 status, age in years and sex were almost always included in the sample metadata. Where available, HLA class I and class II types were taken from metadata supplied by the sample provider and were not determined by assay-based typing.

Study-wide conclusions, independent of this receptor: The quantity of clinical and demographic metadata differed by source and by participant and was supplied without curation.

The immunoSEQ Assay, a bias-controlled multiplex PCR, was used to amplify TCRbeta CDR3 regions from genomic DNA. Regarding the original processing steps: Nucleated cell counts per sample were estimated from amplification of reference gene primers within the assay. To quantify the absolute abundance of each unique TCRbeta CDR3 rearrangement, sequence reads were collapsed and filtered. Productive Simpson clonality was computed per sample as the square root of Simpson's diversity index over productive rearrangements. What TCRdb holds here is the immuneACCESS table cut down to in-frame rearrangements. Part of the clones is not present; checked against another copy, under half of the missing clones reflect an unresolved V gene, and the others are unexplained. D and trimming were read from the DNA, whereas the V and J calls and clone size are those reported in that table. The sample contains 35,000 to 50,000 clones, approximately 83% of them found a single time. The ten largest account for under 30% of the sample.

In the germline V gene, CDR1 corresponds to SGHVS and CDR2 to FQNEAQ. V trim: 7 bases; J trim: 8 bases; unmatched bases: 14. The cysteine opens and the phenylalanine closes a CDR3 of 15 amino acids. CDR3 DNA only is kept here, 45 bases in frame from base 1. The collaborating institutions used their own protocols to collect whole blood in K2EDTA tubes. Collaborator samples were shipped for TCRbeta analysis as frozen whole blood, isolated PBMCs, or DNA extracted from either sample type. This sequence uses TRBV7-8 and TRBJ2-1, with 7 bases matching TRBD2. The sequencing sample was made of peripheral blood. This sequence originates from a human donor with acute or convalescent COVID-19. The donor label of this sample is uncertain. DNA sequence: TGTGCCAGCATCGATGGCGGGAGAGGGATCGATGAGCAGTTCTTC. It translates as CASIDGGRGIDEQFF.